What follows describes a single TCR beta chain. The antigen remains undetermined. This sample stems from a study of OX40 agonist ivuxolimab in advanced cancers. Study in general: Six ivuxolimab dose levels, 0.01 to 10 mg/kg, were given intravenously every 2 weeks. Study outcomes and limitations: Several nonresponders also turned out to have low normalized T-cell clonal expansion. In CD8+ T cells, expanded clones were on average more numerous than in CD4+.

Data came from immunoSEQ multiplex PCR; TCRdb stores just in-frame clones and leaves some out. The sample holds approximately 70,000 clones, more than 75% seen once. In germline, CDR1 is SGHNT, CDR2 YYREEE (reference sequence). The ends were cut back, 3 bases at V and 8 bases at J, with 14 bases in the middle. There are 14 residues in the CDR3. Material: CD4+ or CD8+ T cells sorted from blood, obtained in a trial of the OX40 agonist ivuxolimab. The chain couples TRBV5-4 to TRBJ1-4, with TRBD1 as a possible D gene (5 bases). The clonotype was recovered from an adult with an advanced solid tumor such as melanoma, head and neck, liver or kidney cancer. CDR3 loop: CASSSDRFSEKLFF. The CDR3 region has the DNA TGTGCCAGCAGCTCTGACAGATTCTCCGAAAAACTGTTTTTT.